This record covers a single TCR beta chain. Trimming stripped 1 base from V and 1 base from J, with 10 bases between. Germline loops: CDR1 SGHVS, CDR2 FQNEAQ. The CDR3 loop spans 15 amino acids. The data are from a study of blood T cell repertoires in COVID-19. The wider study: Researchers got acute and convalescent COVID-19 samples from the United States, Italy and Spain. T cells, B-cell-depleted T cells, or PBMCs supplied cDNA or gDNA.

In the original analysis: The assay estimated nucleated cells by amplifying reference gene primers. The assay was immunoSEQ multiplex PCR, and TCRdb's table has in-frame clones only and misses some. For V, J and clone size, that table is used; D and trimming come from the DNA. The table has around 81,000 clones, 86% seen once. The sequencing sample was made of peripheral blood. V usage is TRBV7-8 and J usage is TRBJ1-1, with no clear D. This TCR came from a woman between 55 and 75 years old with acute or convalescent COVID-19. The CDR3, as DNA: TGTGCCAGCAGCTTAGTCCGGGGTTCGAACACTGAAGCTTTCTTT. Its protein is CASSLVRGSNTEAFF.